This T cell receptor (beta chain) was captured in a study of cytomegalovirus exposure and HLA in healthy donors (dated by TCRdb to between 2016 and 2019). With respect to the entire study: An earlier analysis of several hundred of the donors reported roughly 270 Gb of sequence data and 117 million unique TCR beta sequences from about 179 million T cells. About five DR-DQ haplotypes were treated as single units for association and clustering because of strong linkage in the cohort. Among 300 to 500 genotyped donors of the cohort, an average of about 240,000 unique TCR beta nucleotide sequences was sequenced per donor, of which 15% to 20% were non-productive. Approximately 300 gigabases of sequencing data and roughly 80 million unique TCR sequences made up an early release that covered roughly 670 HLA-typed donors. The study combined high-throughput TCR immunosequencing, statistical association of individual TCRs with disease status, and machine learning to predict cytomegalovirus infection status. Along with the roughly 670-subject first cohort, a separate validation cohort of about 110 different subjects was used. Typing coverage varied by locus: roughly 620-640 donors for A, B, C, DRB1 and DQB1; 522 for DQA1; some 610 for DPA1; fewer than 480 for DPB1. Every repertoire in the discovery cohort had been generated on one and the same sequencing platform. Donor age, sex, ethnicity and CMV serostatus were compiled together with the repertoire data. The T cell repertoires of roughly 660 subjects were profiled by immunosequencing and related to cytomegalovirus serostatus. Among the roughly 400 genotyped donors, roughly 80% belonged to the genetic ancestry cluster associated with self-reported Caucasian donors. The aim of the study was to test whether cataloging public T cell receptors could identify signatures of past pathogen exposure. HLA typing included class I and class II loci at four-digit resolution. In a later analysis, previously published TCR beta repertoires from fewer than 750 donors were re-analyzed and high-resolution HLA genotyping was added so that TCR occurrence patterns could be studied. A later genetic analysis used genome-wide SNP genotypes for about 60% of the 666 donors, treating that subset as a discovery cohort. An earlier analysis of 587 of the donors applied high-throughput TCR beta sequencing to assess whether each TCR beta V gene segment acted as functional or pseudogenic. The later analysis used no new phenotypic data to find candidate immune exposures, relying instead on TCR beta sequences and their occurrence across donors. Broad study findings and their caveats: Some IMGT-functional V segments, including TRBV6-2 and TRBV6-3, could not be told apart with the 87-base-pair reads, so those segments were excluded. A group of highly shared sequence variants was considered likely to be a technical artifact of the sequencing pipeline. A few of the identified cytomegalovirus-associated TCR beta chains were confirmed in vitro to be specific for cytomegalovirus antigens. A later analysis reported that several top co-occurrence clusters appeared linked to parvovirus B19, influenza, CMV and Epstein-Barr virus. A later analysis found that HLA-associated TCR beta chains were more clonally expanded and had lower generation probabilities than equally common non-associated chains. A total of about 180 TCR beta chains were listed by the study as associated with cytomegalovirus. The earlier analysis of 587 of the donors excluded over 15 rarely observed V segments, including chromosome 9 orphons, because counts were too low. Most CMV-associated TCR beta chains appeared to be HLA-restricted in a later analysis, and the HLA associations seemed to be driven largely by CMV exposure. Immune exposure information for the cohort was limited to CMV serostatus. In a later genetic analysis, fewer N-insertions in productive TCRs were reported among donors in an Asian-associated ancestry cluster than the roughly 640-donor mean. When HLA alleles, especially DR and DQ, strongly co-occurred, TCR associations were difficult to assign to individual alleles. The classifier was reported to diagnose cytomegalovirus status with high specificity and sensitivity in both the original cohort and the validation cohort. Specific HLA alleles were associated with 15,000 to 20,000 TCR beta sequences at a false discovery rate of 0.05 in a later analysis. A further reported finding was that TCR beta sequences accurately predicted the HLA-A and HLA-B alleles for most subjects in the first cohort. In a later genetic analysis, a missense DCLRE1C variant was associated with V-gene and J-gene trimming of TCR beta chains, and the association was replicated in an independent cohort. Correlated functional status among segregating V segments might be attributable to linkage disequilibrium, but an unknown experimental factor could not be ruled out. Roughly uniform sequencing depth across donors was assumed in presence/absence analyses, although this assumption may not hold. According to a later analysis, TCR association rates differed among HLA loci, with DRB1 alleles showing the most associated TCRs and HLA-C alleles showing the fewest. According to the authors, the approach could potentially be generalized to other disease states and immunological phenotypes. Broadly in line with IMGT annotations, most TCR beta V segments showed up in productive rearrangements about 90% or about 30% of the time in an earlier analysis of several hundred of the donors. In this cohort, only TCR beta chains were sequenced, and detectable features were limited by the absence of alpha or paired-chain data. Most TCR sequences were observed very rarely across donors, whereas some public TCRs were present in many individuals. HLA typing was unavailable for some donors at each locus, so association tests used only the typed subset.

Concerning this clone itself: Its antigen is not yet known. Base qualities are not provided; no much larger clone lies one nucleotide away.

In total, over 600 healthy bone marrow donors made up the cohort. At the time of sampling, all cohort members were nominally healthy, though unrecorded immune exposures were likely present. The donor tested CMV seropositive, placing the donor among the roughly 300 seropositive members of the cohort. Each donor provided a peripheral blood sample, and peripheral blood mononuclear cells were used for TCR beta sequencing. The Qiagen DNeasy Blood Extraction Kit was used to extract genomic DNA from the blood cell samples. Library preparation was by the immunoSEQ multiplex PCR assay. For the multiplex PCR, a mixture combining 60 forward primers for TCR Vbeta segments and 13 reverse primers for TCR Jbeta segments was used. The CDR3 region of rearranged TCR beta genes was amplified from genomic DNA by a multiplex PCR assay. Amplified TCR beta libraries were sequenced as 87-base-pair reads on the Illumina HiSeq System. Per the original workflow: In a later analysis, tens of millions of unique TCR beta chains were counted across the approximately 640 repertoires, and about 10 million of these chains were shared by at least two donors. Raw reads were error-corrected and collapsed into unique sequences by a nearest-neighbor algorithm in which closely related sequences were merged to remove PCR and sequencing errors. To assign V, D and J gene segments, CDR3 sequences were aligned to IMGT reference sequences. For a sequence to be retained, a match of at least six nucleotides to both a V gene segment and a J gene segment was required. Rearrangements were classified as productive when the CDR3 lacked stop codons and remained in frame with V and J, and all other rearrangements were classified as non-productive. Following IMGT convention, CDR3 was defined as the stretch from the second conserved V-encoded cysteine up to the conserved J-encoded phenylalanine. Sequences without an unambiguous match to a single V gene segment were excluded from the earlier analysis of approximately 600 of the donors. In an earlier analysis of around 600 of the donors, V segments were called functional above 56.7% productive rearrangements and were called segregating when the between-donor standard deviation exceeded 5%. A statistical classification framework was developed to diagnose cytomegalovirus status using the catalog of TCR beta chain sequences. A later analysis assigned V and J genes by comparing TCR nucleotide sequences with IMGT/GENE-DB human TR gene sequences. The TCRdist pipeline was used in a later analysis to assign CDR3 sequences and most-parsimonious VDJ recombination scenarios. In a later analysis, each TCR beta chain was defined by its CDR3 amino acid sequence together with its V-gene family, and reads lacking a unique V-gene family were excluded. As a way to deal with suspected cross-contamination and a sequencing artifact, a later analysis dropped over 550 nucleotide sequences that were highly shared and had low generation probability. For each public chain, a later analysis derived a clonal expansion index from normalized ranks of inferred template counts within each repertoire. In a later analysis, generation probabilities were computed with a VDJ recombination model fitted to out-of-frame rearrangements, and the resulting probabilities were checked against IGoR. In a later analysis, TCR-TCR, TCR-HLA and TCR-CMV co-occurrence was scored with hypergeometric tests, and a repertoire-size bias correction was applied to TCR pairs. In a later analysis, false discovery rates were estimated by permuting HLA or CMV assignments 20 times. In a later analysis, co-occurring TCRs were grouped with DBSCAN, and TCRdist sequence similarity was added when clustering was performed within HLA-allele-positive subsets. Co-occurrence clustering excluded repertoires with fewer than 30,000 or more than 120,000 public chains, plus five with anomalous nucleotide sharing. Held by TCRdb, this immuneACCESS table contains in-frame sequences only and omits some clones. Under half of the omission traces to an unresolved V gene where checked; the cause of the rest is unknown. V and J calls and clone size come straight from that table; D and trimming were deduced from the DNA. Within this sample are 150,000 to 200,000 clones, with roughly 79% of them counted one time only. 6.5% to 9% of the sample is held by the ten biggest clonotypes.

As encoded in the germline V gene, CDR1 is ENHRY while CDR2 is SYGVKD. The CDR3 covers 14 residues, taking in both the cysteine and the phenylalanine. The kept DNA is CDR3 alone, 42 bases in frame from the first base. A distance of 10 bases separates the germline ends of V and J, which lose 5 bases and 0 bases respectively. This clonotype was obtained from a woman aged 40 to 50 in good health and CMV-seropositive. What was sequenced was PBMCs. The V and J segments used are TRBV10-3 and TRBJ1-1, with TRBD1 tentatively as D gene (5 bases match). The CDR3 region reads CAISQGLMNTEAFF. The nucleotide sequence is given as TGTGCCATCAGTCAGGGCCTAATGAACACTGAAGCTTTCTTT.